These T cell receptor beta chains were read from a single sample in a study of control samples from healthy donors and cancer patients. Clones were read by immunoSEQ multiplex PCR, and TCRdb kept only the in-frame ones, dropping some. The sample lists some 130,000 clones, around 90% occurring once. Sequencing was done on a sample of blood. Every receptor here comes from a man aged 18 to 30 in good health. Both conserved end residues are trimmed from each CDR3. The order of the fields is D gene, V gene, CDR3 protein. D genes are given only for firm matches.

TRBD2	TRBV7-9	ASSGGVFEQY
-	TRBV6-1	ASSERGQF
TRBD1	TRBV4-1	ASSQEGRGGTEAF
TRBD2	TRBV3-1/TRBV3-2	ASSQAWAGGFYEQY
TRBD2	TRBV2	ASGSGGGYIQY
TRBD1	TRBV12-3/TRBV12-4	ASIDTGGVEAF
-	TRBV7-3	ASSLVSGEQF
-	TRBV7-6	ASSLLENQPQH
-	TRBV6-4	ASSPQQGPYGYT
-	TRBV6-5	ASSFRGTGELF
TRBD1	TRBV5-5	ASSLALQGRGYT
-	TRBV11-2	ASSLKAGYGYT
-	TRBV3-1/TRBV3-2	ASSLGTTRDIEAF
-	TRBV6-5	ASLRLGPRGETQY
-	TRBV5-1	ASSLEGGDAEAF
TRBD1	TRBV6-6	ASRTGRGRKLF
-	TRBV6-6	ASSTGREAF
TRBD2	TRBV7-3	ASSLIAGGKETQY
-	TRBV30	AWGGGHSYNSPLH
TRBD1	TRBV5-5	ASSLVAGQGYEQY
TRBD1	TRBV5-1	ASSLRFDRGGRINTEAF
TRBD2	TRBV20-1	SASLAGGIGEQY
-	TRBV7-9	ASSSSGAQNTEAF
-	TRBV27	ASSLLAGTSYEQY
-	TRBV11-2	ASSFGRQYGGARTEAF
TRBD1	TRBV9	ASSTTGAPNTGELF
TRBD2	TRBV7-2	ASSLAAGGSYEQY
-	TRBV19	ASSTTGTYNSPLH
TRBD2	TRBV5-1	ASSPLGTSGQETQY
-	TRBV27	ASSLLGSNTEAF
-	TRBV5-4	ASSLGGTDTQY
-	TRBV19	ASTRQGSGATGELF
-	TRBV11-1	ASSPILGRAYNEQF
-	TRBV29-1	SVGGGEQY
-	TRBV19	ATKGGLAYNEQF
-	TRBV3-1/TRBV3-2	ASSQDSEGPGGYT
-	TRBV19	ASNDLASHEQF
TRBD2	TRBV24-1	ATSERTSGGASNEQF
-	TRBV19	ASSAFVDTGELF
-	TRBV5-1	ASSLAQGSGNEQF
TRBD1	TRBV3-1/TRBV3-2	ATTDRGQQETQY